This T cell receptor beta chain is drawn from a study of cytomegalovirus exposure and HLA in healthy donors. Study summary: Among 350 to 500 genotyped donors, approximately 80% fell in the Caucasian-associated ancestry cluster.

Study-level findings and limits: TCR beta chain V- and J-gene trimming was linked, in a later analysis, to a missense variant in DCLRE1C.

Germline V gene lookup returns CDR1 SNHLY and CDR2 FYNNEI. V dropped 1 base and J dropped 4 bases, with 7 bases sitting between them. This CDR3 comprises 14 residues. This clone was seen a handful of times. The antigen is unknown. The primer mix had 60 Vbeta and 13 Jbeta primers. Profiled with immunoSEQ multiplex PCR; TCRdb holds only in-frame clones, not every one. Seen here are 100,000 to 150,000 clones, roughly four fifths observed once, and the top ten hold 5.5% to 7.5%. The clonotype originates from a woman aged 40 to 50 in good health and CMV-seropositive. Specimen: PBMCs. The genes are TRBV2 and TRBJ1-4; D perhaps matches TRBD1 (6 bases). The CDR3 spells CASSEGRGNEKLFF. CDR3 nucleotides: TGTGCCAGCAGTGAAGGCAGGGGTAATGAAAAACTGTTTTTT.